This T cell receptor (beta chain) was recovered during a study of long-term antiretroviral therapy in people with HIV. Overall study findings and caveats: Therapy changes, viral resistance and ART adherence were not documented in the available data.

This CDR3 spans 15 amino acids. Germline CDR1 LNHDA, CDR2 SQIVND (reference sequence). The J segment lost 3 bases and the V segment lost 3 bases, leaving 5 bases of the junction unmatched. Treatment for every participant with HIV took place in the United States. Every sample had about 1-11 million cryopreserved PBMC in it before DNA extraction. Running of the v3.0 immunoSEQ assay took place at survey level. Per-sample sequencing targets were about 35,000-50,000 T-cell genomes. TCRdb keeps only in-frame clones here, not all; method: immunoSEQ multiplex PCR. Here the sample spans 29,000 or so clones, about 94% being singletons. This clone was counted once. What it binds is unknown.

This material consisted of unsorted PBMCs, taken around 7.4 years after starting antiretroviral therapy. This chain uses TRBV19 with TRBJ1-3; TRBD1 matches 7 bases. This TCR derives from a man between 45 and 60 years old with HIV. For the CDR3, the DNA is TGTGCCAGTAGTATCGACAGGGCGGGTGGAAACACCATATATTTT. This encodes CASSIDRAGGNTIYF.